This TCR beta chain was captured by sequencing in a study of vaccination and CD4 T cells after COVID-19. Overall study: Post-diagnosis, post-COVID samples were collected after a median 101 days, ranging 35 to 161.

Sequencing of DNA taken from cultured CD4+ T cells relied on the Oncomine TCR Beta short-read assay. It was from cultured CD4+ T cells that genomic DNA was extracted. TCRdb itself ran the PCR reads through MiXCR, one entry per CDR3 protein. This table holds 6,500 to 9,500 distinct CDR3 sequences, 38% found once. Findings and caveats of the study: Post-vaccination reactive clonotypes (median approximately 38) did not differ significantly from post-infection (21).

Treatment meaning: approximately nine-day PBMC culture with coronavirus spike peptide pools or control peptides (ViraFEST assay). Unexposed donor CD4+ T cells predated the COVID-19 pandemic, collected 2011-2018. Peptide-pool expansion of antigen-specific T cells preceded TCR sequencing in ViraFEST. Probing of unexposed-donor CD4+ T cells with SARS-CoV-2 S/N and four cold-coronavirus spikes was done, cells permitting. Germline lookup yields CDR1 SGHTA and CDR2 FQGNSA. CDR3 length equals 16 residues. The V end lost 2 bases, the J end lost 2 bases, and 15 bases lay between the germline ends. A note on this clonotype: No antigen is known for it.

The sequence came from a human donor in good health. Input material: CD4+ T cells from blood, cultured in vitro. V is TRBV7-2 and J is TRBJ1-2; no clear D. This CDR3 reads CASSLSRQTSNYGYTF. The CDR3, as DNA: TGTGCCAGCAGCTTATCTCGACAAACTTCCAACTATGGCTACACCTTC. Variable domain in full (rest from reference TRBV7-2 and TRBJ1-2): GAGVSQSPSNKVTEKGKDVELRCDPISGHTALYWYRQSLGQGLEFLIYFQGNSAPDKSGLPSDRFSAERTGGSVSTLTIQRTQQEDSAVYLCASSLSRQTSNYGYTFGSGTRLTVV.